This T cell receptor beta chain was found in a study of PD-L1 blockade in urothelial cancer. Overall study context: In the patient group, about 85% of the roughly 29 were males with bladder-origin urothelial cancer. Chemotherapy regimens numbering 0 to 3 had been given to patients. Blood was subjected to analysis at 3 weeks (second dose) and 6 weeks following treatment start.

Of note for this clone: Its antigen remains unidentified.

Germline CDR1 and CDR2: SGHAT and FQNNGV. The junction had 15 bases not matched to a gene; V was cut back by 5 bases and J by 5 bases. The CDR3 runs 16 residues. General study results and limits: It was durable-benefit patients whose tumor-associated blood clones expanded more at 3 weeks.

Sample time point: pretreatment peripheral blood. The assay was immunoSEQ multiplex PCR, and TCRdb's table has in-frame clones only and misses some. The sample includes tens of thousands of clones, roughly 84% of them seen just once. This receptor was obtained from a woman in her 70s with urothelial cancer. The chain links TRBV11-2 to TRBJ2-7; the match to TRBD2 covers 7 bases. The starting material was PBMCs, obtained around atezolizumab (anti-PD-L1) treatment. The CDR3 nucleotides are TGTGCCAGCAGCCCGGGGTGGCGGACTAGAGGCCACGAGCAGTACTTC. Its protein product is CASSPGWRTRGHEQYF.